What follows are 31 T cell receptor beta chains derived from one specimen sequenced in a study of T cell repertoires in cytomegalovirus infection. No antigens are known for them. MiXCR, applied by TCRdb to the reads, yields one record per CDR3 protein. The sample shows a few hundred thousand distinct CDR3 sequences, approximately 25% of them seen only once. Source: cultured PBMCs, taken from culture after CMV antigen stimulation. The receptors were sampled from a human donor in good health (CMV status not recorded). Some clones in this sample may be carry-over from other donors' samples.

This clonotype was counted a few times. The rearrangement links TRBV12-3 or TRBV12-4 to TRBJ1-5, with D perhaps matching TRBD1 (6 bases). There are 14 residues in the CDR3. Between the trimmed V and J ends, which lost 8 bases and 10 bases, there was a span of 21 bases. The CDR3: CASSWGGGGKPQHF. The CDR3 nucleotides read TGTGCCAGCTCGTGGGGGGGAGGGGGAAAACCCCAGCATTTT.

This clonotype was seen more than once but under ten times. The chain is built from TRBV12-3 or TRBV12-4 and TRBJ1-5; D not certain. Trimming removed 5 bases at V and 0 bases at J, with 11 bases between. CDR3 length: 15 residues. CDR3 sequence reads: CASSLRLNSNQPQHF. The CDR3 bases are TGTGCCAGCAGTCTCCGACTAAATAGCAATCAGCCCCAGCATTTT.

The CDR3 bases are TGTGCCAGCAGCCGGACAGGGCCTTTTTCCGGGCAGGTCGTC. Translating it yields CASSRTGPFSGQVV. The chain uses TRBV5-8 and TRBJ2-7; 8 bases are shared with TRBD1. The germline V gene has CDR1 SGHTS and CDR2 YDEGEE. This CDR3 spans 14 amino acids.

The chain uses TRBV3-1 and TRBJ2-5; D is unresolved. Germline V CDR1 and CDR2: LGHDT, YNNKEL (reference sequence). The CDR3 covers 16 residues. With 1 base removed from V and 4 bases from J, the gap between germline ends came to 16 bases. CDR3 DNA: TGTGCCAGCAGCCAAGGCGTCATGGATGGGGTAGAGACCCAGTACTTC. This codes for CASSQGVMDGVETQYF.

In regard to this clonotype: One end of the junction fails to match germline, which may point to a read error. The chain joins TRBV24-1 to TRBJ2-1, with a weak D call TRBD2 (5 bases). This CDR3 is built from 15 residues. Germline assignment: CDR1 KGHDR and CDR2 SFDVKD. CDR3 loop: CATSDWKDSHNEQFF. CDR3 nucleotides: TGTGCCACCAGTGATTGGAAGGACTCCCACAATGAGCAGTTCTTC.

The chain recombines TRBV5-1 with TRBJ2-1, with 7 positions matching TRBD2. Germline lookup yields CDR1 SGHRS and CDR2 YFSETQ. CDR3 length: 14 amino acids. V lost 0 bases and J lost 7; bases outside the gene matches: 4. DNA for the CDR3: TGCGCCAGCAGCTTGGTTGTTAGCGGGAATGAGCAGTTCTTC. It specifies CASSLVVSGNEQFF.

V usage is TRBV12-3 or TRBV12-4 and J usage is TRBJ1-4; TRBD1 is a possible D gene (6 bases). The length of the CDR3 is 16 residues. V dropped 6 bases and J dropped 7 bases, with 21 bases sitting between them. The DNA of the CDR3 is TGTGCCAGCAGACGGGCCCCTGGACGGGGGCTTGAAAAACTGTTTTTT. Amino acids: CASRRAPGRGLEKLFF.

The chain joins TRBV4-3 to TRBJ1-2, with TRBD1 as a possible D gene (5 bases). Germline V gene sequence: CDR1 LGHNA, CDR2 YSLEER. The CDR3 has 14 residues. Trimming cost V 0 bases and J 5 bases, with 10 bases left between them. This CDR3 reads CASSQELGGYGYTF. The CDR3 DNA reads as TGCGCCAGCAGCCAAGAACTTGGGGGGTATGGCTACACCTTC.

V and J are TRBV6-5 and TRBJ1-1; 10 bases agree with TRBD1. Germline lookup yields CDR1 MNHEY and CDR2 SVGAGI. The length of the CDR3 is 15 residues. After removal of 5 bases from V and 3 bases from J, the junction contained 6 bases not matched to a gene. DNA of the CDR3: TGTGCCAGCAGTCTGACCGGGACAGGGGACACTGAAGCTTTCTTT. Residues: CASSLTGTGDTEAFF.

This clonotype was detected only a few times. V is TRBV28 and J is TRBJ2-1; D may be TRBD2 (5 bases). Germline V gene sequence: CDR1 MDHEN, CDR2 SYDVKM. The V gene lost 7 bases and the J gene lost 0 bases, with 22 bases spanning the gap. CDR3 size: 18 residues. CDR3 nucleotides: TGTGCCAGCACCGACGCCTTCGGTGCGGGTCTCTCCTACAATGAGCAGTTCTTC. The encoded protein is CASTDAFGAGLSYNEQFF.

This clonotype has only a few counts. The CDR3, as DNA: TGTGCCACCAGTGACAGGCTCACAGATACGCAGTATTTT. This sequence encodes CATSDRLTDTQYF. The chain couples TRBV24-1 to TRBJ2-3; D is undetermined. Per germline, CDR1 KGHDR and CDR2 SFDVKD. CDR3 size: 13 residues. V lost 4 bases to trimming and J lost 2 bases, with 6 bases between them.

The sample holds a few counts of this clonotype. CDR3 residues: CASRLDGRGFYSPLHF. CDR3 sequence (DNA): TGTGCCAGCAGGTTGGACGGGAGGGGGTTCTATTCACCCCTCCACTTT. The chain carries TRBV25-1 and TRBJ1-6; D is possibly TRBD1 (6 bases). Germline assignment: CDR1 MGHDK and CDR2 SYGVNS. This CDR3 contains 16 residues. The V and J ends lost 6 bases and 8 bases respectively, with 20 bases between them.

This clonotype has only a few counts. This chain joins TRBV7-2 and TRBJ2-2; TRBD2 agrees at 7 bases. The J segment lost 3 bases and the V segment lost 2 bases, leaving 6 bases of the junction unmatched. This CDR3 contains 16 residues. Looked up from germline, CDR1 is SGHTA and CDR2 is FQGNSA. In nucleotides, the CDR3 is TGTGCCAGCAGCTTAAGATGGGGGGGAGACACCGGGGAGCTGTTTTTT. As protein: CASSLRWGGDTGELFF.

This clonotype was counted only a few times. V usage is TRBV6-2 or TRBV6-3 and J usage is TRBJ2-1; 7 bases match TRBD1. The CDR3 is 15 residues long. Trimming removed 4 bases from V and 4 bases from J; junction bases left unmatched: 7. From germline, CDR1 is MNHEY and CDR2 SVGEGT. CDR3 DNA: TGTGCCAGCAGTTTCAGGGGGAGACTATACAATGAGCAGTTCTTC. Translating gives CASSFRGRLYNEQFF.

This clonotype was counted many times. The V and J genes are TRBV7-2 and TRBJ1-1, with D maybe TRBD1 (5 bases). Germline V gene data show CDR1 as SGHTA and CDR2 as FQGNSA. The CDR3 is made up of 15 amino acids. Trimming shortened V by 4 bases and J by 1 base, and 13 bases separated the two germline ends. The CDR3, as DNA: TGTGCCAGCAGCTCCCAAGGGGCGAGGAACACTGAAGCTTTCTTT. Protein: CASSSQGARNTEAFF.

The chain links TRBV20-1 to TRBJ1-2, with TRBD1 as a possible D gene (5 bases). The germline V gene encodes CDR1 DFQATT and CDR2 SNEGSKA (reference sequence). The CDR3 runs 13 residues. Trimming took off 6 bases at V and 7 bases at J, with 18 bases between the two ends. The CDR3 nucleotides read TGCAGTGCAACATCATGGGGGGTCCCTGGCTACACCTTC. Encoded protein: CSATSWGVPGYTF.

The chain joins TRBV5-4 to TRBJ1-2, with D unclear. V lost 1 base, J lost 0 bases, and 7 bases lay in between. This CDR3 is 14 amino acids long. Germline loops: CDR1 SGHNT, CDR2 YYREEE (reference sequence). CDR3 nucleotides: TGTGCCAGCAGCTTGCTCTCGCCTAACTATGGCTACACCTTC. Its translation is CASSLLSPNYGYTF.

The chain carries TRBV5-4 and TRBJ2-3; D ambiguous. The CDR3 spans 17 residues. Deletions cut 4 bases from V and 0 bases from J, with 18 bases between. Germline lookup yields CDR1 SGHNT and CDR2 YYREEE (reference sequence). In DNA, the CDR3 is TGTGCCAGCAGCCCGACGCCAGATTTCTCTAGCACAGATACGCAGTATTTT. Its translation is CASSPTPDFSSTDTQYF.

The chain uses TRBV28 and TRBJ2-7, with 9 bases matching TRBD2. V lost 8 bases and J lost 1; bases outside the gene matches: 6. Germline loops: CDR1 MDHEN, CDR2 SYDVKM. The CDR3 contains 14 residues. CDR3 sequence: CASAELAGSYEQYF. The CDR3 region has the DNA TGTGCCAGCGCCGAACTAGCGGGTTCCTACGAGCAGTACTTC.

This clonotype was counted a few times. The J gene is TRBJ1-3, the V gene TRBV12-3 or TRBV12-4; 9 nucleotides agree with TRBD1. This CDR3 is built from 14 residues. V lost 6 bases to trimming and J lost 3 bases; unmatched junction nucleotides: 3. The CDR3 here is CASRLTGGGNTIYF. CDR3 DNA sequence: TGTGCCAGCAGACTGACAGGGGGTGGAAACACCATATATTTT.

J is TRBJ1-5 and V is TRBV6-2 or TRBV6-3, with 7 bases aligning to TRBD1. The ends lost 5 bases at V and 4 bases at J; junction bases unmatched: 5. The CDR3 runs to 14 residues. Germline V lookup: CDR1 MNHEY, CDR2 SVGEGT. CDR3: CASSAGGGNQPQHF. CDR3 DNA sequence: TGTGCCAGCAGTGCAGGGGGGGGAAATCAGCCCCAGCATTTT.

The chain couples TRBV27 to TRBJ1-1; D is uncertain. The V and J ends lost 4 bases and 1 base respectively, with 13 bases between them. This CDR3 has 15 amino acids. Germline loops: CDR1 MNHEY, CDR2 SMNVEV (reference sequence). In DNA form, the CDR3 reads TGTGCCAGCAGTTCAAGGGCCAGGCCGAACACTGAAGCTTTCTTT. Protein sequence: CASSSRARPNTEAFF.

The table lists this clonotype with many counts. The chain carries TRBV2 and TRBJ2-5, with 9 bases fitting TRBD2. Germline values: CDR1 SNHLY, CDR2 FYNNEI. CDR3 length equals 15 residues. With V trimmed by 3 bases and J by 6 bases, 8 bases remained unmatched. The CDR3 sequence: CASSEVSGGWKTQYF. The CDR3 DNA is TGTGCCAGCAGTGAGGTTAGCGGGGGCTGGAAGACCCAGTACTTC.

This clonotype was observed at least ten times. This rearrangement joins TRBV7-2 to TRBJ2-7, with 7 bases fitting TRBD2. The CDR3 extends over 15 amino acids. V lost 4 bases, J lost 4 bases, and 10 bases stayed unmatched. Germline lookup yields CDR1 SGHTA and CDR2 FQGNSA. The CDR3 DNA sequence: TGTGCCAGCAGCTCTTGGGCTAGCGGACCATACGAGCAGTACTTC. It specifies CASSSWASGPYEQYF.

In this sample, this clonotype turned up many times. The rearrangement uses TRBV28 and TRBJ2-5; D is unresolved. This CDR3 contains 14 residues. The V gene's germline CDR1 is MDHEN and CDR2 SYDVKM. Trimming left V 1 base short and J 2 bases short, with 8 bases between. The CDR3 DNA is TGTGCCAGCAGTTTATCCGGATTACAAGAGACCCAGTACTTC. Its protein product is CASSLSGLQETQYF.

CDR3 sequence: CATSRAEGGRNQPQHF. The DNA for the CDR3 is TGTGCCACCAGCAGGGCAGAGGGGGGGAGAAATCAGCCCCAGCATTTT. V is TRBV15 and J is TRBJ1-5; D is possibly TRBD1 (6 bases). V was trimmed by 3 bases and J by 4 bases, leaving 16 bases between them. The CDR3 is made up of 16 amino acids. CDR1 and CDR2 (germline): LNHNV, YYDKDF (reference sequence).

This chain links TRBV12-3 or TRBV12-4 with TRBJ2-5; D remains unclear. This CDR3 is 13 amino acids long. V gave up 3 bases and J gave up 4 bases, with 9 bases separating them. CDR3 in amino acids: CASSFGLGETQYF. The CDR3 region has the DNA TGTGCCAGCAGTTTTGGGTTAGGAGAGACCCAGTACTTC.

This clonotype was observed a few times. The chain links TRBV7-2 to TRBJ1-1; 8 bases line up with TRBD1. The V and J ends lost 1 base and 11 bases, in that order; junction bases with no gene match: 9. This CDR3 comprises 14 residues. Looked up from germline, CDR1 is SGHTA and CDR2 is FQGNSA. The chain's CDR3 is CASSLDSGGQDAFF. Here the CDR3 DNA reads TGTGCCAGCAGCTTAGATTCCGGGGGACAGGATGCTTTCTTT.

This clonotype was counted a few times. V and J are TRBV7-9 and TRBJ1-1; D ambiguous. Germline CDR1 is SEHNR and CDR2 is FQNEAQ (reference sequence). The V and J ends lost 2 bases and 3 bases respectively, with 10 bases between them. The CDR3 covers 14 residues. DNA of the CDR3: TGTGCCAGCAGCTTAAAGGGCCCTTACACTGAAGCTTTCTTT. This gives the protein CASSLKGPYTEAFF.

As DNA, the CDR3 is TGTGCCAGCAGTCCTAGCGGGAGTCTAGTCGAGCAGTACTTC. It codes for CASSPSGSLVEQYF. The rearrangement links TRBV6-5 to TRBJ2-7; 10 positions agree with TRBD2. The germline V gene encodes CDR1 MNHEY and CDR2 SVGAGI. Trimming cost V 5 bases and J 6 bases; bases outside gene matches: 7. The CDR3 contains 14 residues.

This clonotype was seen a handful of times. This rearrangement joins TRBV6-1 to TRBJ1-5; possible D gene TRBD1, 5 bases. The CDR3 has 17 amino acids. Trimming stripped 3 bases from V and 5 bases from J, with 20 bases between. Germline CDR1 reads MNHNS; CDR2 reads SASEGT. The CDR3 bases are TGTGCCAGCAGTGACAGACGGGGCAGGGTCTACTATCAGCCCCAGCATTTT. It translates to CASSDRRGRVYYQPQHF.